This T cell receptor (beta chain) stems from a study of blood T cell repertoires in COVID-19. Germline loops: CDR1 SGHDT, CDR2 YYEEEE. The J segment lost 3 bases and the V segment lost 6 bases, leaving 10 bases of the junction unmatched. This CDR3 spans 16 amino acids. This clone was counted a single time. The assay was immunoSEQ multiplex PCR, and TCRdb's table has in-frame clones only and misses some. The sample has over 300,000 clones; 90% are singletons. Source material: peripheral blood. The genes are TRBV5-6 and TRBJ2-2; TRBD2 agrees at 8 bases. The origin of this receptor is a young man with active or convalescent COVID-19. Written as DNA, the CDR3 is TGTGCCAGCAATGTGGGGGCTAGCGGGTACACCGGGGAGCTGTTTTTT. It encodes CASNVGASGYTGELFF.